These T cell receptor beta chains were read from a single sample in a study of T cell responses to AZD1222 COVID-19 vaccine. Profiling relied on immunoSEQ multiplex PCR, and the TCRdb table lists in-frame clones only, not all of them. Of more than 100,000 clones listed, roughly 87% are singletons. The sequenced sample was peripheral blood, obtained on day 0 of AZD1222 vaccination. These receptors all come from an adult in good health. CDR3s include the opening cysteine and the closing phenylalanine or tryptophan. Fields, in order: D gene, clone size, V gene, J gene, CDR3 DNA, CDR3 protein. The D gene is left open where the match is weak. Size tells how often a clone was seen (once, few, many) or the class of an expanded clone, and some rows leave it out.

-,-,TRBV6-8,TRBJ1-2,TGTGCCAGCAGCCCCAGGGGCACCTATGGCTACACCTTC,CASSPRGTYGYTF
-,-,TRBV2,TRBJ1-4,TGTGCCTTAGGTACCGCGGAGGATAATGAAAAACTGTTTTTT,CALGTAEDNEKLFF
-,-,TRBV3-1/TRBV3-2,TRBJ1-5,TGTGCCAGCAGCCTGGGTCACAATCAGCCCCAGCATTTT,CASSLGHNQPQHF
-,-,TRBV10-2,TRBJ1-1,TGCGCCAGCATGACACTAGACATGAACACTGAAGCTTTCTTT,CASMTLDMNTEAFF
-,-,TRBV19,TRBJ2-1,TGTGCCAGTACAGAGGCCAGTGAGCAGTTCTTC,CASTEASEQFF
-,-,TRBV5-4,TRBJ1-1,TGTGCCAGCAGCTTGGTATTGTCACCCACTGAAGCTTTCTTT,CASSLVLSPTEAFF
-,-,TRBV7-9,TRBJ1-5,TGTGCCAGCAGTCCCGGCCCCGGGCGTCAGCCCCAGCATTTT,CASSPGPGRQPQHF
TRBD2,-,TRBV7-7,TRBJ2-2,TGTGCCAGCAGCTTAGCAGGATTAGCGGGGAACACCGGGGAGCTGTTTTTT,CASSLAGLAGNTGELFF
-,-,TRBV7-8,TRBJ1-4,TGTGCCAGCAGCTTGCTAACCACAGAACTGTTTTTT,CASSLLTTELFF
-,-,TRBV20-1,TRBJ2-4,TGCAGTGCACTAGGGGAAAACATTCAGTACTTC,CSALGENIQYF
TRBD1,-,TRBV30,TRBJ1-2,TGTGCCTGGACCGCTTTGGGGACAGGCGACCTCTATGGCTACACCTTC,CAWTALGTGDLYGYTF
TRBD2,-,TRBV9,TRBJ2-7,TGTGCCAGCAGCGCCCGGCCTAGCGGGGGGACCCCTAGAGAGCAGTACTTC,CASSARPSGGTPREQYF
-,once,TRBV5-6,TRBJ1-1,TGTGCCAGCAGCCTAGACCTACTGGGGACTGAAGCTTTCTTT,CASSLDLLGTEAFF
TRBD1,few,TRBV5-1,TRBJ1-2,TGCGCCAGCAGCTGGACAGGGTCTAACTATGGCTACACCTTC,CASSWTGSNYGYTF
TRBD1,-,TRBV7-2,TRBJ2-7,TGTGCCAGCAGCATCAGGACAGGGACCCTCTCCTACGAGCAGTACTTC,CASSIRTGTLSYEQYF
-,-,TRBV18,TRBJ2-1,TGTGCCAGCTCACGGAAGAGCTCCTACAATGAGCAGTTCTTC,CASSRKSSYNEQFF
-,-,TRBV7-2,TRBJ2-2,TGTGCCAGCAGCCCCCGTCCCAATCTCGGGGAGCTGTTTTTT,CASSPRPNLGELFF
-,few,TRBV6-2/TRBV6-3,TRBJ1-6,TGTGCCAGCAGTTTACAACAGGGCTCCTATAATTCACCCCTCCACTTT,CASSLQQGSYNSPLHF
-,-,TRBV11-2,TRBJ2-7,TGTGCCAGCAGCTTTAATATCTACGAGCAGTACTTC,CASSFNIYEQYF
-,-,TRBV5-4,TRBJ2-7,TGTGCCAGCAGCGCGGGACCTACGGGGGAGCAGTACTTC,CASSAGPTGEQYF